This T cell receptor beta chain was sequenced in a study of T cells in Graves' hyperthyroidism and ophthalmopathy. About the study: Prior to any treatment, at the point of initial diagnosis, peripheral blood was collected. Whole-study findings and limits: Model predictions of ophthalmopathy came a median 6.5 months before onset.

This clonotype was detected a few times. Its cognate antigen is unknown. V lost 2 bases to trimming and J lost 2 bases, with 7 bases between them. Germline CDR1 reads KGHDR; CDR2 reads SFDVKD. The CDR3 length is 14 residues. RNA transcripts gave rise to amplified TCR beta CDR3 regions. TCR CDR3 underwent first-round RT-PCR with the HTBI primer set. TCRdb re-called the multiplex PCR reads with MiXCR, one entry per CDR3 protein. The data show some 350,000 distinct CDR3 sequences, about a sixth seen once. Initially, at the first diagnosis of hyperthyroidism and before any ophthalmopathy symptoms, blood was sampled. It was less than 13 ml of fresh peripheral blood that supplied the PBMCs.

The source is a woman aged 18-29 years with Graves' hyperthyroidism that later progressed to Graves' ophthalmopathy. The material sequenced was blood. The chain joins TRBV24-1 to TRBJ2-3, with D perhaps TRBD1 or TRBD2 (5 bases each). CDR3 residues: CATSDWDHTDTQYF. The CDR3 nucleotides read TGTGCCACCAGTGATTGGGACCACACAGATACGCAGTATTTT.